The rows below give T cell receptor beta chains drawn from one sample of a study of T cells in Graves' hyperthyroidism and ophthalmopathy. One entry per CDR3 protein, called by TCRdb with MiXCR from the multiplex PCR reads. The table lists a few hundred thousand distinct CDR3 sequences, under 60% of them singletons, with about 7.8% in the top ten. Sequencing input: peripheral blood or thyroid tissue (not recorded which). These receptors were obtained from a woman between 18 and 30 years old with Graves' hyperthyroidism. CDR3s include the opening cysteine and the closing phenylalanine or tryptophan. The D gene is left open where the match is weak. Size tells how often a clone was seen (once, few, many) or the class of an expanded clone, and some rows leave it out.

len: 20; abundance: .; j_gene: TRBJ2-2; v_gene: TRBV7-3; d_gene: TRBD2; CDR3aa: CASHPGSARDLAVNTGELFF; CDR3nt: TGTGCCAGCCACCCCGGCAGTGCTAGAGACCTAGCGGTGAACACCGGGGAGCTGTTTTTT
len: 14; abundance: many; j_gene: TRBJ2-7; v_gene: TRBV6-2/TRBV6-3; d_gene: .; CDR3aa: CASSSPDSIGEQYF; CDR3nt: TGTGCCAGCAGTTCCCCTGACTCCATAGGCGAGCAGTACTTC
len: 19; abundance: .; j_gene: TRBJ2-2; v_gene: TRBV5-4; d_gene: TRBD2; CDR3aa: CASSRRVAGGRTHTGELFF; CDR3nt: TGTGCCAGCAGCCGACGGGTAGCTGGCGGGAGAACGCACACCGGGGAGCTGTTTTTT
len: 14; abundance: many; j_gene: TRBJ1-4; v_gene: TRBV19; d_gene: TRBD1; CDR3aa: CASSPEGGYEKLFF; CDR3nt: TGTGCCAGTAGTCCGGAAGGGGGCTATGAAAAACTGTTTTTT
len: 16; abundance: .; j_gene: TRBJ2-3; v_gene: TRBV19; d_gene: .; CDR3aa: CASSIEPPRGRDTQYF; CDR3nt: TGTGCCAGTAGTATAGAACCCCCCCGCGGGCGCGATACGCAGTATTTT
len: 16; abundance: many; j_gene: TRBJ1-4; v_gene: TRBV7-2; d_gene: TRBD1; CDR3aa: CASSLEVGQRGEKLFF; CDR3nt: TGTGCCAGCAGCTTAGAGGTGGGACAGCGCGGGGAAAAACTGTTTTTT
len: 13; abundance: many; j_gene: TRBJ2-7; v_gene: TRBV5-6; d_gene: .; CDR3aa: CASSFGLLGEQYF; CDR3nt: TGTGCCAGCAGCTTCGGACTGTTGGGAGAGCAGTACTTC
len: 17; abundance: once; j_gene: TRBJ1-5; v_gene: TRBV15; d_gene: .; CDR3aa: CATSSEATTPSNQPQHF; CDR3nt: TGTGCCACCAGCAGTGAAGCGACGACACCTAGCAATCAGCCCCAGCATTTT
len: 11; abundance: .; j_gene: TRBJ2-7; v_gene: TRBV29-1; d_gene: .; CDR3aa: CSAEDNSWLYF; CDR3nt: TGCAGCGCTGAAGATAATAGCTGGCTGTACTTC
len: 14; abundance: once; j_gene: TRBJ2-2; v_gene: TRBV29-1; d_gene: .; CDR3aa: CSVRAGTRTGELFF; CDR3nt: TGCAGCGTTAGGGCAGGGACCCGCACCGGGGAGCTGTTTTTT
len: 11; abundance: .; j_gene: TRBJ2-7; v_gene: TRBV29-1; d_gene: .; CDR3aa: CSPRDSYEQYF; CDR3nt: TGCAGCCCCAGAGACTCCTACGAGCAGTACTTC
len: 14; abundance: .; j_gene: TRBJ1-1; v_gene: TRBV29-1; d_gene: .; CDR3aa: CSAGGGAAGTEAFF; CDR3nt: TGCAGCGCCGGCGGGGGGGCTGCCGGCACTGAAGCTTTCTTT
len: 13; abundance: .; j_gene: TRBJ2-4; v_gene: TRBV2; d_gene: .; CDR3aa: CASSSGNRNIQYF; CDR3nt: TGTGCCAGCAGTTCGGGAAACAGAAACATTCAGTACTTC
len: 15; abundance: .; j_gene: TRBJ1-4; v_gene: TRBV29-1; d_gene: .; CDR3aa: CSVEEGRGPNEKLFF; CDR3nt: TGCAGCGTTGAGGAAGGGAGAGGTCCCAATGAAAAACTGTTTTTT
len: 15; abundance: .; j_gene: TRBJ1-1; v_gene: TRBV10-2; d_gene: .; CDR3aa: CASSESRGFVTEAFF; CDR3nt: TGCGCCAGCAGTGAGTCGAGGGGATTTGTCACTGAAGCTTTCTTT
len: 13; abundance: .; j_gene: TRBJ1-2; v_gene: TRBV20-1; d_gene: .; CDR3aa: CSDRGAGLGGYTF; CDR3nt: TGCAGTGATAGAGGCGCGGGGTTGGGCGGCTACACCTTC
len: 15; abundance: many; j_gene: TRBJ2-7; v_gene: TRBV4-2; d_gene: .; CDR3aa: CASSQDVAASYEQYF; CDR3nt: TGTGCCAGCAGCCAAGACGTAGCAGCTTCCTACGAGCAGTACTTC
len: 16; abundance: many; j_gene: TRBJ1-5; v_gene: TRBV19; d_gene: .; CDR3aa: CASSIEIRGWGQPQHF; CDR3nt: TGTGCCAGTAGTATCGAGATCAGGGGTTGGGGTCAGCCCCAACATTTT
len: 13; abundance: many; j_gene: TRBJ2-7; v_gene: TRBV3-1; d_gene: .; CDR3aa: CASSQGLETEQYF; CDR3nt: TGTGCCAGCAGCCAAGGTCTAGAAACAGAGCAGTACTTC
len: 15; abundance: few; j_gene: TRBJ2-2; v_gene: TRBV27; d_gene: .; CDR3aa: CASSLVSPNRGELFF; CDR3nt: TGTGCCAGCAGTTTGGTTAGCCCCAACAGGGGGGAGCTGTTTTTT
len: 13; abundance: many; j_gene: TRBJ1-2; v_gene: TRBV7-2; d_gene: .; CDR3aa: CASSLIQLYGYTF; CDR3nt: TGTGCCAGCAGCTTAATACAGCTATATGGCTACACCTTC
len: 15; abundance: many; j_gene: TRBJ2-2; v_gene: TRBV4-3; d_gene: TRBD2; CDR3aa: CASSQTYGRPGELFF; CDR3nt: TGCGCCAGCAGCCAAACCTACGGGAGGCCCGGGGAGCTGTTTTTT
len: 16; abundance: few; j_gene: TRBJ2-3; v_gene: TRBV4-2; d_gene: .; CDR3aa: CASSQARGGMGDTQYF; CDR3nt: TGTGCCAGCAGCCAGGCTCGAGGGGGAATGGGGGATACGCAGTATTTT
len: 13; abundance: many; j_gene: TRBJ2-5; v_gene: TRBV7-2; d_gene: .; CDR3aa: CASNRPAQETQYF; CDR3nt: TGTGCCAGCAACCGACCAGCGCAAGAGACCCAGTACTTC
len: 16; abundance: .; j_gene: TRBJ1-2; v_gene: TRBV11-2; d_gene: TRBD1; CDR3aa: CASSLEPDRANYGYTF; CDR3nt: TGTGCCAGCAGCTTAGAACCGGACAGGGCTAACTATGGCTACACCTTC
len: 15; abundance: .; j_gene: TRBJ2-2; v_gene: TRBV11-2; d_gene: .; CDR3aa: CASGLWGAPTGELFF; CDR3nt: TGTGCCAGCGGCTTGTGGGGGGCTCCGACCGGGGAGCTGTTTTTT
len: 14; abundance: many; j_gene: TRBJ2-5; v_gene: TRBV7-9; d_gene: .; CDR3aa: CASSFFQGGETQYF; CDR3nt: TGTGCCAGCAGCTTCTTTCAGGGGGGAGAGACCCAGTACTTC
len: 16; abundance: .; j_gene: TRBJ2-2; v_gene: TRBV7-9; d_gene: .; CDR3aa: CASTSGAGLNTGELFF; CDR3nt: TGTGCCAGCACCTCTGGTGCGGGACTGAACACCGGGGAGCTGTTTTTT
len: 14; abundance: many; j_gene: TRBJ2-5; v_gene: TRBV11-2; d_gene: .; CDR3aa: CASSLLRDRETQYF; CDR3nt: TGTGCCAGCAGCTTACTCCGGGATAGGGAAACCCAGTACTTC
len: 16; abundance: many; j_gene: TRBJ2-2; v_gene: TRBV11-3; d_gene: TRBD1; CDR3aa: CASSLVVTGEDGELFF; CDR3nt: TGTGCCAGCAGCTTAGTGGTGACAGGGGAGGACGGGGAGCTGTTTTTT
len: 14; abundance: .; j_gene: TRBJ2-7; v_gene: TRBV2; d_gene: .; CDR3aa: CASSDFPGSNEQYF; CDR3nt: TGTGCCAGCAGTGACTTTCCGGGCAGCAATGAGCAGTACTTC
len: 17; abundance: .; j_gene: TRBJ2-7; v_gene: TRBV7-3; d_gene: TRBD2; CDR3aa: CASSLTGSSGSAYEQYF; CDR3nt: TGTGCCAGCAGCTTAACTGGGTCTAGCGGGAGTGCTTACGAGCAGTACTTC
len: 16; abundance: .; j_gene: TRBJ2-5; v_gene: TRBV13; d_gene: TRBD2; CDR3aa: CASTYLTGSGRETQYF; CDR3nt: TGTGCCAGCACCTATCTTACCGGTAGCGGGAGAGAGACCCAGTACTTC
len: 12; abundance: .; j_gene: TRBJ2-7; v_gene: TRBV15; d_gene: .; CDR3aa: CATSSHNYEQYF; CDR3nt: TGTGCCACCAGCAGTCACAACTACGAGCAGTACTTC
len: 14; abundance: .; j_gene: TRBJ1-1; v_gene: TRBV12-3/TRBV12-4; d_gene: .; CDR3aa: CASSLVRGSNEAFF; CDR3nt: TGCGCCAGCAGTTTAGTTCGGGGGAGTAATGAAGCTTTCTTT
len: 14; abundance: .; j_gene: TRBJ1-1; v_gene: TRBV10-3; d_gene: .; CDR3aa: CAIRGAGENTEAFF; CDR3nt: TGTGCCATCAGGGGGGCGGGCGAGAACACTGAAGCTTTCTTT
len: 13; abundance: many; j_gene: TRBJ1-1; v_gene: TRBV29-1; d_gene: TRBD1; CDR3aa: CSVHRGSGTEAFF; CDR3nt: TGCAGCGTACACAGGGGATCTGGCACTGAAGCTTTCTTT
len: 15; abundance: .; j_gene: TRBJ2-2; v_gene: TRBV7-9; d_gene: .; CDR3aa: CASSSTDRGTGELFF; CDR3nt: TGTGCCAGCAGCTCGACAGATCGGGGCACCGGGGAGCTGTTTTTT
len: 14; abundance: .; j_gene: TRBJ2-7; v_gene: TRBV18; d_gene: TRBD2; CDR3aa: CASSPRGRVYEQYF; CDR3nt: TGTGCCAGCTCACCACGCGGGAGGGTCTACGAGCAGTACTTC
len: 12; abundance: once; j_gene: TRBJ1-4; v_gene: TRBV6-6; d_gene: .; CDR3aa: CASRDVGEKLFF; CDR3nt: TGTGCCAGCAGGGACGTGGGAGAAAAACTGTTTTTT
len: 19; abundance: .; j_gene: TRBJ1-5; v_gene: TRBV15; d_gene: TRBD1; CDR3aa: CATSSIDRGPSNSNQPQHF; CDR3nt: TGTGCCACCAGCAGTATCGACAGGGGGCCCTCAAATAGCAATCAGCCCCAGCATTTT
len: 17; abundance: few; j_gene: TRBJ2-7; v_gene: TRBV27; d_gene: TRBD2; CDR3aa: CASSSYIPGLAGYEQYF; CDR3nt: TGTGCCAGCAGTTCCTACATACCAGGACTAGCGGGATACGAGCAGTACTTC
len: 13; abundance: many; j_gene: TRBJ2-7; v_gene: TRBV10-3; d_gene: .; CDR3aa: CAISDEGLDEQYF; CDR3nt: TGTGCCATCAGTGATGAGGGGTTAGACGAGCAGTACTTC
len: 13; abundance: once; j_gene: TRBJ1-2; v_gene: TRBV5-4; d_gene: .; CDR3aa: CASSPEGLFGYTF; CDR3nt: TGTGCCAGCAGCCCCGAGGGGCTTTTTGGCTACACCTTC
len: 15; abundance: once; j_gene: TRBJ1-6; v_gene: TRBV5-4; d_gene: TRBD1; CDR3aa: CASRGGGAGNSPLHF; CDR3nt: TGTGCCAGCAGAGGAGGGGGCGCGGGTAATTCACCCCTCCACTTT